Below, 3 T cell receptor beta chains from the same sample are listed, as sequenced in a study of OX40 agonist ivuxolimab in advanced cancers. Clones were read by immunoSEQ multiplex PCR, and TCRdb kept only the in-frame ones, dropping some. Here the sample spans 60,000 to 85,000 clones, more than 75% being singletons. Source: CD4+ or CD8+ T cells sorted from blood, taken in a trial of the OX40 agonist ivuxolimab. The receptor set was obtained from an adult with an advanced solid tumor such as melanoma, head and neck, liver or kidney cancer.

This chain uses TRBV28 with TRBJ1-2; TRBD1 matches 9 bases. Trimming took 5 bases from V and 8 from J; bases not matched to a gene: 6. Germline V CDR1 and CDR2: MDHEN, SYDVKM. The CDR3 has 13 residues. CDR3 in amino acids: CASSTTGGAGYTF. The CDR3 DNA reads as TGTGCCAGCAGTACCACAGGGGGCGCCGGCTACACCTTC.

V is TRBV18 and J is TRBJ2-5; possibly TRBD2 for D (7 bases). Per germline, CDR1 KGHSH and CDR2 LQKENI. This CDR3 spans 13 amino acids. Trimming stripped 7 bases from V and 4 bases from J, with 13 bases between. DNA of the CDR3: TGTGCCAGCTTACCGCGGGGGCGAGAGACCCAGTACTTC. The encoded protein is CASLPRGRETQYF.

This rearrangement joins TRBV18 to TRBJ2-5; 9 bases align to TRBD1. This CDR3 contains 15 residues. CDR1 is KGHSH and CDR2 is LQKENI in the germline V gene. With 4 bases clipped from V and 1 base from J, the junction kept 4 bases outside the gene matches. CDR3 nucleotides: TGTGCCAGCTCACAGAAGACAGGGGGCCAAGAGACCCAGTACTTC. Amino acids: CASSQKTGGQETQYF.